Described below is a single T cell receptor (beta chain) sequence and its context. This sample stems from a study of shared clonotypes between healthy human individuals. Method: immunoSEQ multiplex PCR; TCRdb's copy keeps in-frame clones and lacks some. The table has 2 million to 2.5 million clones, 90% to 97% seen once. Trimming removed 5 bases at V and 8 bases at J, with 9 bases between. The CDR3 runs to 12 residues. Germline V CDR1 and CDR2: KGHSH, LQKENI. V is TRBV18 and J is TRBJ2-2, with no clear D. This TCR came from a man aged 18-30 years in good health. The sequenced material came from naive CD4+ T cells sorted from blood. Subset noted: CD45RA+ positively selected. CDR3 residues: CASSTVGGELFF. DNA of the CDR3: TGTGCCAGCTCAACAGTAGGAGGGGAGCTGTTTTTT.